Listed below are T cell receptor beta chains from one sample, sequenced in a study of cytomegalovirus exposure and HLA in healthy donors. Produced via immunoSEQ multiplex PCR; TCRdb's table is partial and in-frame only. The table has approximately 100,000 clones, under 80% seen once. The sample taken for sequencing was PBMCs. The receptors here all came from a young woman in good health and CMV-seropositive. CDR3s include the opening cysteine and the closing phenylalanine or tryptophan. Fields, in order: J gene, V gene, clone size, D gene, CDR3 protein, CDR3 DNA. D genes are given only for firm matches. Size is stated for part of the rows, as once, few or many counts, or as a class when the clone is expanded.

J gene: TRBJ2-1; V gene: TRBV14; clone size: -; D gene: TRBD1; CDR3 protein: CASSRSDRGPNNEQFF; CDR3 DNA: TGTGCCAGCAGCCGATCGGACAGGGGCCCCAACAATGAGCAGTTCTTC
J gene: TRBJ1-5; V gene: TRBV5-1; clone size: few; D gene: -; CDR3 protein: CASSLGPGNQPQHF; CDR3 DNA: TGCGCCAGCAGCTTGGGGCCGGGGAATCAGCCCCAGCATTTT
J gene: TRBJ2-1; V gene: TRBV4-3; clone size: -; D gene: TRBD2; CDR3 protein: CASSHTGGFYNEQFF; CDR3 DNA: TGCGCCAGCAGCCATACCGGGGGGTTCTACAATGAGCAGTTCTTC
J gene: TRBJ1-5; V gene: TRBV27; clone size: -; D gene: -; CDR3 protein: CASRPYMDQPQHF; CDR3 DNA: TGTGCCAGCAGACCTTACATGGATCAGCCCCAGCATTTT
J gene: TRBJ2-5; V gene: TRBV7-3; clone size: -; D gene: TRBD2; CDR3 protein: CASSPGTSVKTQYF; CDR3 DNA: TGTGCCAGCAGCCCCGGGACTAGCGTTAAGACCCAGTACTTC
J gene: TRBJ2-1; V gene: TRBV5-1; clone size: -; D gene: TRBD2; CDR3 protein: CASSLALGTSGRGYNEQFF; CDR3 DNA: TGCGCCAGCAGCTTGGCCCTCGGGACTAGCGGGAGAGGCTACAATGAGCAGTTCTTC
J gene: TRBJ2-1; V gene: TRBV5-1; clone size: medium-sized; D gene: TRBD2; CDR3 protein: CASSPPLAGGPGNEQFF; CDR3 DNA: TGCGCCAGCAGCCCCCCCCTAGCGGGAGGGCCGGGCAATGAGCAGTTCTTC
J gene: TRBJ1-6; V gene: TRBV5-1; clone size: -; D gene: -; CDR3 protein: CASSLEASRLGSPLHF; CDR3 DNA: TGCGCCAGCAGCTTGGAGGCCTCCCGACTGGGTTCACCCCTCCACTTT
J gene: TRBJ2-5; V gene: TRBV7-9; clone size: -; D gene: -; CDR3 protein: CASSLAGTSETQYF; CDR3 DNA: TGTGCCAGCAGCTTAGCCGGGACATCGGAGACCCAGTACTTC
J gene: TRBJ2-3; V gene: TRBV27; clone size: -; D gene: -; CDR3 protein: CASSSVALDTDTQYF; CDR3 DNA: TGTGCCAGCAGTTCCGTAGCCCTGGATACAGATACGCAGTATTTT
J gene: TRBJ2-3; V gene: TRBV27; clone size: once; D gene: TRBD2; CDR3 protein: CASTMGLAGGPGTDTQYF; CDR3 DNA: TGTGCCAGCACCATGGGACTAGCGGGAGGGCCTGGGACAGATACGCAGTATTTT
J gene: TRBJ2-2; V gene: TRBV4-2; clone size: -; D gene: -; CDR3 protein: CASSQDIDTGELFF; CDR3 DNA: TGTGCCAGCAGCCAAGATATAGATACCGGGGAGCTGTTTTTT
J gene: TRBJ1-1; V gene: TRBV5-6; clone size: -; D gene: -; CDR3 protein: CASSLFPKEAEAFF; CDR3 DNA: TGTGCCAGCAGCTTGTTCCCAAAGGAGGCTGAAGCTTTCTTT
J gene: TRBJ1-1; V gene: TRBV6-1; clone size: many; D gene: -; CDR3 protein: CASSELGGAMNTEAFF; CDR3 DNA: TGTGCCAGCAGTGAATTGGGTGGGGCCATGAACACTGAAGCTTTCTTT
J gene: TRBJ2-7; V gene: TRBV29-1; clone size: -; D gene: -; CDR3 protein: CSVGPGRDHSYEQYF; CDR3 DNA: TGCAGCGTTGGCCCCGGACGGGATCACTCCTACGAGCAGTACTTC
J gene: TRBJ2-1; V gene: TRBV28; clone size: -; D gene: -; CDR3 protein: CASSLVGANEQFF; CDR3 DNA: TGTGCCAGCAGTTTGGTGGGGGCTAATGAGCAGTTCTTC
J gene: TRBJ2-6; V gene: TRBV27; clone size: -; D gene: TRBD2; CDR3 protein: CASSGAGLAARTGANVLTF; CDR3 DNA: TGTGCCAGCAGTGGCGCGGGGCTAGCGGCCCGAACTGGGGCCAACGTCCTGACTTTC
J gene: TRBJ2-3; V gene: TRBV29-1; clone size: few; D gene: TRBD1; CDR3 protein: CSVGQGASTDTQYF; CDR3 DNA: TGCAGCGTTGGACAGGGGGCGAGCACAGATACGCAGTATTTT
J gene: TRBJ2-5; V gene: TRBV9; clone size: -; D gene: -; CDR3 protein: CASSVGGARTQETQYF; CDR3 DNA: TGTGCCAGCAGCGTAGGTGGGGCGCGGACCCAAGAGACCCAGTACTTC
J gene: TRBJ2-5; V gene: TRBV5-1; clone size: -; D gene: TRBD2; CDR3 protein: CASSLGLAGGGFKETQYF; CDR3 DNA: TGCGCCAGCAGCCTGGGACTAGCGGGAGGCGGATTTAAGGAGACCCAGTACTTC
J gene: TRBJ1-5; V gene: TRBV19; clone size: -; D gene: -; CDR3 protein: CANFPVRVDNQPQHF; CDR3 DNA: TGTGCCAATTTCCCAGTGCGGGTTGACAATCAGCCCCAGCATTTT
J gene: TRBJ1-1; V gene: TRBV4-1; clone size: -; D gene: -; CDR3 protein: CASSQVQRENTEAFF; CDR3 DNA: TGCGCCAGCAGCCAAGTACAACGGGAGAACACTGAAGCTTTCTTT
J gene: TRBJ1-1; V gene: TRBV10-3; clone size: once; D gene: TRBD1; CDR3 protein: CAISSDRGAFF; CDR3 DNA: TGTGCCATCAGCAGCGACAGGGGAGCTTTCTTT
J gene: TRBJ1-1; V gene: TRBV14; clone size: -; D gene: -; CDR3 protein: CASSQADTEAFF; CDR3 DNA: TGTGCCAGCAGCCAAGCGGACACTGAAGCTTTCTTT
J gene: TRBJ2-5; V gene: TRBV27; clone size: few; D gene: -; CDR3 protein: CASSPLQGRETQYF; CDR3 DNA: TGTGCCAGCAGTCCCCTACAGGGACGGGAGACCCAGTACTTC
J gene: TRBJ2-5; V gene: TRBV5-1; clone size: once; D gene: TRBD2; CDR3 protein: CASSRSGGEETQYF; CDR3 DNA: TGCGCCAGCAGCCGAAGCGGGGGAGAAGAGACCCAGTACTTC
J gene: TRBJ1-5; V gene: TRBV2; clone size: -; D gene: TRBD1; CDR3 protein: CASREDRAVSNQPQHF; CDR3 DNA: TGTGCCAGCAGAGAGGACAGGGCCGTTAGCAATCAGCCCCAGCATTTT
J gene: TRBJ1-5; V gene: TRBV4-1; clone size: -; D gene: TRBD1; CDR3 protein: CASSTRIGTADQPQHF; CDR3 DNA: TGCGCCAGCAGCACTCGAATCGGGACAGCCGATCAGCCCCAGCATTTT
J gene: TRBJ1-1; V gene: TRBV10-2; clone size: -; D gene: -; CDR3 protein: CASSWQANTEAFF; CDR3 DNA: TGCGCCAGCAGTTGGCAGGCGAACACTGAAGCTTTCTTT
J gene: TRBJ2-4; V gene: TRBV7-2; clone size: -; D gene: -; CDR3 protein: CASSLATGWNIQYF; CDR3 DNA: TGTGCCAGCAGCTTAGCAACAGGGTGGAACATTCAGTACTTC
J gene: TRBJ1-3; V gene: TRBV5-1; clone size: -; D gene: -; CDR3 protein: CASSQSQHSGNTIYF; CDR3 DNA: TGCGCCAGCAGTCAGTCACAGCACTCTGGAAACACCATATATTTT
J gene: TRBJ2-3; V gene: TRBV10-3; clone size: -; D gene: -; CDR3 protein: CAISGQLGTVDHNTDTQYF; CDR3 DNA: TGTGCCATCAGCGGACAGCTGGGGACCGTGGACCACAACACAGATACGCAGTATTTT
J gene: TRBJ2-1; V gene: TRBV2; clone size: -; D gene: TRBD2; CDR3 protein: CASSFLAGSEQFF; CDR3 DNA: TGTGCCAGCAGTTTTTTAGCGGGAAGTGAGCAGTTCTTC
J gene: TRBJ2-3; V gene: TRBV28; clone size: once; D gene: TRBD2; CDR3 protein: CASTPGGYDTQYF; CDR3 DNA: TGTGCCAGCACCCCGGGAGGATATGATACGCAGTATTTT
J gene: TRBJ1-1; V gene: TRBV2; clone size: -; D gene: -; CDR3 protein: CASSPQGWNTEAFF; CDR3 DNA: TGTGCCAGCTCCCCTCAGGGTTGGAACACTGAAGCTTTCTTT
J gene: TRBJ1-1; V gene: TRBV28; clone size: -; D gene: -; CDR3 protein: CASSFTGLPEAFF; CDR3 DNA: TGTGCCAGCAGTTTTACGGGGTTACCTGAAGCTTTCTTT
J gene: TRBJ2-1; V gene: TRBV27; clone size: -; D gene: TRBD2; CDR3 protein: CASSATSGSRNEQFF; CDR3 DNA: TGTGCCAGCAGTGCGACTAGCGGGAGTAGGAATGAGCAGTTCTTC
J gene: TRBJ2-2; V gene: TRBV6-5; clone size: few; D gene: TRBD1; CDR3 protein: CASSVTGDTGELFF; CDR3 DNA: TGTGCCAGCAGTGTGACAGGGGACACCGGGGAGCTGTTTTTT
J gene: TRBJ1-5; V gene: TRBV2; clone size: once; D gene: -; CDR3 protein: CASSEMGGQPQHF; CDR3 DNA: TGTGCCAGCAGTGAAATGGGGGGTCAGCCCCAGCATTTT
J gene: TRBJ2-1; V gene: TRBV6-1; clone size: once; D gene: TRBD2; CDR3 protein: CASLLTSGVYNEQFF; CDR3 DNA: TGTGCCAGTCTTCTTACTAGCGGAGTCTACAATGAGCAGTTCTTC
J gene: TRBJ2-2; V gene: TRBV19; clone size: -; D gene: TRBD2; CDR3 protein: CASRTSWTGELFF; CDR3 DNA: TGTGCCAGTAGGACTAGCTGGACCGGGGAGCTGTTTTTT
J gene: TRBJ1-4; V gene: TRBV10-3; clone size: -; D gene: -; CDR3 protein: CAISPQGTNEKLFF; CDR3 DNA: TGTGCCATCAGCCCACAGGGCACTAATGAAAAACTGTTTTTT
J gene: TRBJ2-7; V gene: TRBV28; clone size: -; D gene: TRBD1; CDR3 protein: CASSPGGTAFSYEQYF; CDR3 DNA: TGTGCCAGCAGTCCCGGTGGGACAGCGTTCTCCTACGAGCAGTACTTC